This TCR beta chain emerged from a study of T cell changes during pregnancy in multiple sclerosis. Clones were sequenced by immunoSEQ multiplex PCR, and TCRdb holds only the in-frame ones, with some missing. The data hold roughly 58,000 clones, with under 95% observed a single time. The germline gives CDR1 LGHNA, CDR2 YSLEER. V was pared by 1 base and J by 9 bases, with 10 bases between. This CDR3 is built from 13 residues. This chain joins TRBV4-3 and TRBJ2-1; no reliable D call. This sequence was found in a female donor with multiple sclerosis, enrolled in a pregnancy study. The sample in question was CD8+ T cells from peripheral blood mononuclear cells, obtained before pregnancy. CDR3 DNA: TGCGCCAGCAGCCAAGTCGTAGGCGGTGAGCAGTTCTTC. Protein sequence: CASSQVVGGEQFF.